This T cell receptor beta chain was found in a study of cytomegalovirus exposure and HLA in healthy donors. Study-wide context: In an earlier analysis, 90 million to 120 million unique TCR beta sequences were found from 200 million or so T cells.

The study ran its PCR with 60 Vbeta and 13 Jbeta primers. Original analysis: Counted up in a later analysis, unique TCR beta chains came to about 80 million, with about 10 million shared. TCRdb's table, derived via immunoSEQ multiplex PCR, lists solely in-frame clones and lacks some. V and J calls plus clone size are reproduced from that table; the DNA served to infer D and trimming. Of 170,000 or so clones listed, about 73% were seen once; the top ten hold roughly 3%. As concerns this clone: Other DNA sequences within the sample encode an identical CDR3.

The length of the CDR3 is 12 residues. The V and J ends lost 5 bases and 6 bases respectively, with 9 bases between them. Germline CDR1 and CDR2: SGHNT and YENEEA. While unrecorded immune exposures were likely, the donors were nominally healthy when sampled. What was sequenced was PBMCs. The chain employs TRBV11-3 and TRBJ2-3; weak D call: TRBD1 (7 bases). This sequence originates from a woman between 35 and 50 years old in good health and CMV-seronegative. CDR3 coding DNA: TGTGCCAGCAGCCCAGGGGGGGATACGCAGTATTTT. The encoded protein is CASSPGGDTQYF.